This TCR beta chain was captured by sequencing in a study of cytomegalovirus exposure and HLA in healthy donors. General study results and limits: In a later analysis, V- and J-gene trimming of beta chains associated with a DCLRE1C missense variant, replicated independently.

In regard to this clone: Its specificity is unknown.

PCR involved 60 Vbeta and 13 Jbeta primers. Only in-frame clones appear in the TCRdb table, and some are missing; sequencing was by immunoSEQ multiplex PCR. The table has some 180,000 clones, 60% to 85% seen once. CDR3 size: 18 residues. Germline trimming cut 5 bases from V and 4 bases from J; bases unmatched to any gene: 19. Germline assignment: CDR1 SGHTA and CDR2 FQGNSA. The V call is TRBV7-2, the J call TRBJ2-5; 7 nucleotides align to TRBD2. The sequence was collected from a male donor in good health and CMV-seronegative. Material for sequencing was PBMCs. CDR3: CASSRRGRGGASRETQYF. The CDR3, as DNA: TGTGCCAGCAGCCGCCGGGGGAGGGGCGGGGCCTCGAGAGAGACCCAGTACTTC.